There are many counts of the clone carrying this T cell receptor (beta chain). What it binds is unknown. This could be a read error, since a much larger clone is one nucleotide away. From approximately 430 ng of RNA, a library with molecular barcoded alpha/delta and beta/gamma adaptors was made. TCRdb reprocessed the reads via MiXCR and lists one record per CDR3 protein. The sample records about 5,800 distinct CDR3 sequences, less than 25% being singletons. This sample is part of a study of read filtering for tumor transcriptome and immune sequencing. Across the whole study: RNA-seq yielded only about 75 to 1,400 TCR reads, IR-seq about 4 to 10.27 million. Whole-study results and caveats: RNA-seq captured clonotypes less deeply and reliably than IR-seq. About 82% of IR-seq clonotypes had a single read, yet these held approximately 3.7% of reads. Without single-read clonotypes, shared clonotype proportions correlated more between IR-seq and RNA-seq.

CDR3 length: 17 residues. Per the germline V gene, CDR1 is LGHNT and CDR2 is FRNRAP. This clonotype was obtained from a donor at least 40 years old with multiple myeloma. This chain joins TRBV12-5 and TRBJ2-1; D is possibly TRBD1 or TRBD2 (5 bases each). The sequenced material came from a population of CD138-negative cells sorted from bone marrow. The CDR3 loop is CAGGATPGPTQYNEQFF. The DNA of the CDR3 is TGTGCTGGTGGTGCAACACCGGGACCCACCCAGTACAATGAGCAGTTCTTC.